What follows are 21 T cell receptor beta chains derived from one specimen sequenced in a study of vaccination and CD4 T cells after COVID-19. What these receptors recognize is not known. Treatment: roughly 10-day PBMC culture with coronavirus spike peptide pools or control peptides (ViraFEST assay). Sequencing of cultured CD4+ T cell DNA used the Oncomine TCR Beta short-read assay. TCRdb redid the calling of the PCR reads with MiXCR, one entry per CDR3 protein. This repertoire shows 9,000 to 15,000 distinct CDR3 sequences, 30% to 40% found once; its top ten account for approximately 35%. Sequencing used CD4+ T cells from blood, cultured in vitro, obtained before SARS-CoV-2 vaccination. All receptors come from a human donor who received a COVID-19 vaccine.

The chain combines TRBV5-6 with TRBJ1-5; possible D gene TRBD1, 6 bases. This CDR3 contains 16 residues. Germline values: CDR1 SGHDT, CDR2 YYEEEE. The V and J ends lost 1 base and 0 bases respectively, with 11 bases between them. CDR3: CASSLRTEDSNQPQHF. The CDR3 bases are TGTGCCAGCAGCTTGCGGACAGAAGATAGCAATCAGCCCCAGCATTTT.

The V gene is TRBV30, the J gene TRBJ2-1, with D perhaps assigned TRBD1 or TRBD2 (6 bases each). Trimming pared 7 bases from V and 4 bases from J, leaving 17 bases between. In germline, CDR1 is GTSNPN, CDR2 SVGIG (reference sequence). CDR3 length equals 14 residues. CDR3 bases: TGTGCCTTTTTCGAGGGGGACTCTTACAATGAGCAGTTCTTC. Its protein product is CAFFEGDSYNEQFF.

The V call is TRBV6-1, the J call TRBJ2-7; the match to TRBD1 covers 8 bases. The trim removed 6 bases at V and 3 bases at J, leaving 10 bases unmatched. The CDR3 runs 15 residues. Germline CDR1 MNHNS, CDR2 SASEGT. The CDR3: CASSIEPGQVYEQYF. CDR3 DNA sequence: TGTGCCAGCAGCATAGAACCGGGACAGGTCTACGAGCAGTACTTC.

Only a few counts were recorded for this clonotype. CDR3 protein: CASSPPDRPSNQPQHF. CDR3 bases: TGTGCCAGCAGTCCTCCAGACAGGCCTAGCAATCAGCCCCAGCATTTT. The chain joins TRBV27 to TRBJ1-5; D is perhaps TRBD1 (6 bases). This CDR3 is 16 amino acids long. V lost 5 bases to trimming and J lost 0 bases, with 14 bases between them. Germline-derived CDR1 and CDR2 are MNHEY and SMNVEV (reference sequence).

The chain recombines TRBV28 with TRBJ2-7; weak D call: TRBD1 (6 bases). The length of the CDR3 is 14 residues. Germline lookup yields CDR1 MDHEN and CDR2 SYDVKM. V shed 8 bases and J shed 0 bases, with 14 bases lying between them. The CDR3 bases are TGTGCCAGCCAAAGGGGGTCGGCCTCCTACGAGCAGTACTTC. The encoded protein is CASQRGSASYEQYF.

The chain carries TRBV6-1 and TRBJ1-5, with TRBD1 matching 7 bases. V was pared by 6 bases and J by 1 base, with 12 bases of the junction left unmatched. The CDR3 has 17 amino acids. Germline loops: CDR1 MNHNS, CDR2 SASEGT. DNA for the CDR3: TGTGCCAGCAGGAACCGGCCAGGGGGAGAAAGCAATCAGCCCCAGCATTTT. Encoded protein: CASRNRPGGESNQPQHF.

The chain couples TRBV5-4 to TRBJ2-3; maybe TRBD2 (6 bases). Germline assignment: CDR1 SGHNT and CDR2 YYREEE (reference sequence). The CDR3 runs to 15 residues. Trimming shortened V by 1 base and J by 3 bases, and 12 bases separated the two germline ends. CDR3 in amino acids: CASSLSGTSTDTQYF. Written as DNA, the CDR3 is TGTGCCAGCAGCTTGTCCGGGACTTCAACAGATACGCAGTATTTT.

The CDR3 DNA reads TGTGCCAGCAGCTTAAGGGACAGGGGCACTGAAGCTTTCTTT. This gives the protein CASSLRDRGTEAFF. This sequence joins TRBV7-8 and TRBJ1-1; 10 nucleotides line up with TRBD1. This CDR3 region has 14 residues. With 2 bases clipped from V and 4 bases from J, the junction kept 1 base outside the gene matches. The germline gives CDR1 SGHVS, CDR2 FQNEAQ.

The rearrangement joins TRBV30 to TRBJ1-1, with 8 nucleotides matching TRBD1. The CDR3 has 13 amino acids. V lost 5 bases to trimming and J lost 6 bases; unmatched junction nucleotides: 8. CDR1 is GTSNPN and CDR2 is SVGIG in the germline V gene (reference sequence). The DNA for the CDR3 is TGTGCCTGGGCTGGACAGGGCCTCGCTGAAGCTTTCTTT. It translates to CAWAGQGLAEAFF.

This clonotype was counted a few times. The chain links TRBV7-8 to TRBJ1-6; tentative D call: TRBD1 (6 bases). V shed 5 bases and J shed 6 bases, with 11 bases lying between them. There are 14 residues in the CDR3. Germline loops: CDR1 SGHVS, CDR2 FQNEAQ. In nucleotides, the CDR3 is TGTGCCAGCAGCCGTGGACAGCTTAATTCACCCCTCCACTTT. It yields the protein CASSRGQLNSPLHF.

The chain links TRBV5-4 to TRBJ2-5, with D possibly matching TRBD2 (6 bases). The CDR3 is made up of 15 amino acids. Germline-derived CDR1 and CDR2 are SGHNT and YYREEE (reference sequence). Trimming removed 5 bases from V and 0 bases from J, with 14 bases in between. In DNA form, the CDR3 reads TGTGCCAGCAGTAACTTACTAGCAAACCAAGAGACCCAGTACTTC. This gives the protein CASSNLLANQETQYF.

Here the CDR3 reads CASSQSANQPQHF. DNA for the CDR3: TGTGCCAGCAGCCAATCCGCCAATCAGCCCCAGCATTTT. The chain couples TRBV11-1 to TRBJ1-5, with D hard to call. CDR1 is SGHAT and CDR2 is FQDESV in the germline V gene (reference sequence). The CDR3 runs to 13 residues. Trimming stripped 5 bases from V and 3 bases from J, with 8 bases between.

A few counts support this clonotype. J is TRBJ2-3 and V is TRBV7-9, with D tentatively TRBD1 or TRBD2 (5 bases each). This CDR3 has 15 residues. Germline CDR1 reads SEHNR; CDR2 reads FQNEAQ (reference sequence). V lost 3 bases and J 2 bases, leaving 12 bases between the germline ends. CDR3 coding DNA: TGTGCCAGCAGCTTGGGAGACAGCTTCACAGATACGCAGTATTTT. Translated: CASSLGDSFTDTQYF.

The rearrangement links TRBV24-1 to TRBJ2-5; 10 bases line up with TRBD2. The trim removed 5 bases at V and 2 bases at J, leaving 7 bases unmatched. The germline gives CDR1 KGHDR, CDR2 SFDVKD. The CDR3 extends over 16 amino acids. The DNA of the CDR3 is TGTGCCACCAGTGGAATAGCGGGGGGCCGACAAGAGACCCAGTACTTC. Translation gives CATSGIAGGRQETQYF.

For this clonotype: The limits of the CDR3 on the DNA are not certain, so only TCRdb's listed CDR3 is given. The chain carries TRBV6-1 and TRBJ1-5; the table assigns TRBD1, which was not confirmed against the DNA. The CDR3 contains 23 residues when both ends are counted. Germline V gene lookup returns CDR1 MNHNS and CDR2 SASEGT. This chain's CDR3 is CASSLGKFGEQYFGPGSNQPQHF.

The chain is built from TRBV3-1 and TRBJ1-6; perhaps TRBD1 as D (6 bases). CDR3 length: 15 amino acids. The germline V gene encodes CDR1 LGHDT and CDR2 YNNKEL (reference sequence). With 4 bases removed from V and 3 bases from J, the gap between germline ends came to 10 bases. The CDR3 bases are TGTGCCAGCAGCCCCGGACAGTTCTATAATTCACCCCTCCACTTT. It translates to CASSPGQFYNSPLHF.

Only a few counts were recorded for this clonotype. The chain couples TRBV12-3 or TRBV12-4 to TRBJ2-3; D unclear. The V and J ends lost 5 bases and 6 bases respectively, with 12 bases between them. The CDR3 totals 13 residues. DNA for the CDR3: TGTGCCAGCAGTGATATCTTAGGGGATACGCAGTATTTT. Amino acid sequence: CASSDILGDTQYF.

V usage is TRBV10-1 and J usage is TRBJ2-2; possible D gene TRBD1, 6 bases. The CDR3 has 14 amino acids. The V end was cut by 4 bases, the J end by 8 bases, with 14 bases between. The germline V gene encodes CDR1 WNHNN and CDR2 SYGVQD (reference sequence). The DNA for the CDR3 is TGCGCCAGCAGTGGAAACAGGGACCGAGGGGAGCTGTTTTTT. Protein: CASSGNRDRGELFF.

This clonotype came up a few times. Here the CDR3 DNA reads TGTGCCAGCAGATTCGGACAGGGGAAAGGCTACACCTTC. This translates into CASRFGQGKGYTF. The J gene is TRBJ1-2, the V gene TRBV12-3 or TRBV12-4; TRBD1 matches 9 bases. CDR3 length: 13 amino acids. V dropped 6 bases and J dropped 8; count of bases not matched to a gene: 7.

CDR3 nucleotide sequence: TGTGCCAGCAGCCGGACAACTAGCGGGGGGAACACAGATACGCAGTATTTT. Amino acid sequence: CASSRTTSGGNTDTQYF. The V call is TRBV7-2, the J call TRBJ2-3; 12 bases are shared with TRBD2. CDR3 length: 17 residues. Trimming took 5 bases from V and 2 from J; bases not matched to a gene: 8. Germline CDR1 is SGHTA and CDR2 is FQGNSA.

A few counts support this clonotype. CDR3 residues: CASRLNSGTGNTGELFF. The DNA for the CDR3 is TGTGCCAGCAGGTTGAATTCCGGGACAGGGAACACCGGGGAGCTGTTTTTT. The genes are TRBV6-1 and TRBJ2-2; 8 nucleotides line up with TRBD1. CDR1 is MNHNS, CDR2 SASEGT, per germline. With 6 bases clipped from V and 1 base from J, the junction kept 10 bases outside the gene matches. This CDR3 has 17 residues.